Shown below are 7 T cell receptor beta chains from a single sample sequenced in a study of T cell repertoires in cytomegalovirus infection. The antigens these receptors bind are not known. Using its own MiXCR run on the reads, TCRdb lists one record per CDR3 protein. Here the sample spans about 830,000 distinct CDR3 sequences, roughly 33% being singletons. Material: cultured CD8+ T cells from PBMCs, obtained from culture after CMV antigen stimulation. The source is a human donor in good health (CMV status not recorded). Some clones in this sample may be carry-over from other donors' samples.

The chain couples TRBV18 to TRBJ1-1; D gene uncertain. From germline, CDR1 is KGHSH and CDR2 LQKENI. With 3 bases removed from V and 4 bases from J, the gap between germline ends came to 15 bases. The CDR3 sequence is 15 residues long. CDR3 sequence: CASSPSGTSGTEAFF. CDR3 DNA sequence: TGTGCCAGCTCACCCTCTGGTACGTCCGGCACTGAAGCTTTCTTT.

This chain connects TRBV4-1 to TRBJ2-3; D gene ambiguous. V lost 3 bases to trimming and J lost 2 bases, with 9 bases between them. Germline CDR1 MGHRA, CDR2 YSYEKL. The CDR3 consists of 14 residues. The CDR3 nucleotides are TGCGCCAGCAGCCAGGAACTCTACACAGATACGCAGTATTTT. As protein: CASSQELYTDTQYF.

V usage is TRBV27 and J usage is TRBJ1-6; perhaps TRBD1 as D (6 bases). This CDR3 comprises 15 residues. The V gene lost 5 bases and the J gene lost 9 bases, with 17 bases spanning the gap. The V gene's germline CDR1 is MNHEY and CDR2 SMNVEV (reference sequence). The DNA for the CDR3 is TGTGCCAGCAGTCCGACGTTGGGGGCCGGTTCACCCCTCCACTTT. Protein: CASSPTLGAGSPLHF.

This clonotype was counted only a few times. The chain combines TRBV2 with TRBJ2-7, with D tentatively TRBD1 (5 bases). Germline assignment: CDR1 SNHLY and CDR2 FYNNEI. V lost 6 bases, J lost 2 bases, and 11 bases lay in between. The CDR3 is made up of 13 amino acids. The CDR3 DNA follows: TGTGCCAGCAGAGGGGATTTGACCTACGAGCAGTACTTC. Protein product: CASRGDLTYEQYF.

The J gene is TRBJ2-1, the V gene TRBV5-6, with 8 bases aligning to TRBD1. This CDR3 region has 17 residues. Germline CDR1 is SGHDT and CDR2 is YYEEEE. Germline trimming cut 4 bases from V and 1 base from J; bases unmatched to any gene: 10. DNA of the CDR3: TGTGCCAGCAGCCCGGAACAGGGGGTATTATCCTACAATGAGCAGTTCTTC. Residues: CASSPEQGVLSYNEQFF.

The chain has TRBV5-4 and TRBJ2-4, with D possibly TRBD2 on 6 matching bases. The ends were cut back, 4 bases at V and 0 bases at J, with 11 bases in the middle. CDR1 is SGHNT, CDR2 YYREEE, per germline (reference sequence). The CDR3 sequence is 15 residues long. DNA for the CDR3: TGTGCCAGCAGCGGGGGACTGCTAGCCAAAAACATTCAGTACTTC. Amino acids: CASSGGLLAKNIQYF.

A few counts support this clonotype. The rearrangement joins TRBV19 to TRBJ2-2, with TRBD2 as a possible D gene (6 bases). The CDR3 is made up of 14 amino acids. Trimming left V 7 bases short and J 4 bases short, with 13 bases between. Germline V gives CDR1 LNHDA, CDR2 SQIVND (reference sequence). Written as DNA, the CDR3 is TGTGCCAGTATCAGGGACTCCTTCACCGGGGAGCTGTTTTTT. Amino acid sequence: CASIRDSFTGELFF.